This is a list of T cell receptor beta chains from one sample in a study of blood T cell repertoires in COVID-19. Produced via immunoSEQ multiplex PCR; TCRdb's table is partial and in-frame only. The profile covers over 300,000 clones, with around 88% appearing a single time and around 1.5% taken by the ten largest. The material sequenced was peripheral blood. These TCRs come from a woman between 45 and 60 years old with acute or convalescent COVID-19. Each CDR3 is given with its conserved first and last residue. The D gene is left open where the match is weak. Only part of the rows carry a size: once, few, many, or a class if the clone is expanded.

>TRBJ1-2|TRBD1|-|TRBV19
CASTNGAGGSYGYTF
TGTGCCAGTACTAATGGGGCAGGGGGTTCCTATGGCTACACCTTC
>TRBJ1-4|-|-|TRBV7-6
CASSSYSATNEKLFF
TGTGCCAGCAGCTCCTACTCTGCAACTAATGAAAAACTGTTTTTT
>TRBJ1-2|-|-|TRBV28
CASSLSRGRRYGYTF
TGTGCCAGCAGTTTGTCCAGGGGAAGAAGATATGGCTACACCTTC
>TRBJ1-2|TRBD1|once|TRBV6-5
CASSYAAGGLNYGYTF
TGTGCCAGCAGTTACGCGGCAGGGGGCTTGAACTATGGCTACACCTTC
>TRBJ2-3|TRBD2|-|TRBV29-1
CSAELAGGGTDTQYF
TGCAGCGCCGAATTAGCGGGAGGCGGCACAGATACGCAGTATTTT
>TRBJ2-1|TRBD2|-|TRBV4-2
CASSQAGLAGGRSYNEQFF
TGTGCCAGCAGCCAAGCGGGACTAGCGGGAGGTAGGTCCTACAATGAGCAGTTCTTC
>TRBJ1-5|-|-|TRBV6-1
CASSDLNPPQHF
TGTGCCAGCAGTGACCTTAATCCCCCCCAGCATTTT
>TRBJ1-2|-|-|TRBV7-9
CASSLKRTANYGYTF
TGTGCCAGCAGCTTGAAACGGACAGCTAACTATGGCTACACCTTC
>TRBJ1-6|-|few|TRBV4-1
CASSQVGAGVESPLHF
TGCGCCAGCAGCCAAGTGGGGGCAGGGGTTGAATCACCCCTCCACTTT
>TRBJ2-7|TRBD1|-|TRBV11-2
CASSAGTGPYEQYF
TGTGCCAGCAGCGCCGGGACAGGCCCCTACGAGCAGTACTTC
>TRBJ2-5|TRBD1|-|TRBV29-1
CSVEDFGAGGYGTQYF
TGCAGCGTTGAAGATTTCGGGGCAGGGGGATACGGGACCCAGTACTTC
>TRBJ1-5|TRBD1|-|TRBV28
CASSPRQGGNQPQHF
TGTGCCAGCAGTCCTCGACAGGGCGGCAATCAGCCCCAGCATTTT
>TRBJ2-7|TRBD2|-|TRBV7-2
CASRPRGDFGYEQYF
TGTGCCAGCAGACCCCGGGGGGATTTCGGGTACGAGCAGTACTTC
>TRBJ2-3|-|few|TRBV4-2
CASSLREGSTDTQYF
TGTGCCAGCAGCCTCAGGGAAGGAAGCACAGATACGCAGTATTTT
>TRBJ2-3|-|-|TRBV6-5
CASSYRAGYTDTQYF
TGTGCCAGCAGTTACCGGGCGGGATACACAGATACGCAGTATTTT
>TRBJ2-3|TRBD2|-|TRBV5-1
CASSLQLAGGDSTDTQYF
TGCGCCAGCAGCTTGCAACTAGCGGGAGGGGATAGCACAGATACGCAGTATTTT
>TRBJ1-5|-|-|TRBV19
CASSIIQGSTSNQPQHF
TGTGCCAGTAGTATAATACAGGGTTCTACTAGCAATCAGCCCCAGCATTTT
>TRBJ2-1|TRBD2|-|TRBV19
CASKQSGRATEQFF
TGTGCCAGTAAGCAGAGCGGGAGGGCCACTGAGCAGTTCTTC
>TRBJ2-3|TRBD2|-|TRBV4-1
CASSQILAGGPGPDTQYF
TGCGCCAGCAGCCAAATACTAGCGGGAGGCCCTGGTCCAGATACGCAGTATTTT
>TRBJ2-1|TRBD2|few|TRBV9
CASSVAPGRRNNEQFF
TGTGCCAGCAGCGTAGCTCCCGGGAGGAGAAACAATGAGCAGTTCTTC
>TRBJ2-7|-|-|TRBV5-4
CASSLGLAGRSYEQYF
TGTGCCAGCAGCTTGGGGCTTGCCGGGAGAAGCTACGAGCAGTACTTC
>TRBJ2-7|-|few|TRBV3-1/TRBV3-2
CASSHTGKDYEQYF
TGTGCCAGCAGCCATACCGGGAAGGACTACGAGCAGTACTTC
>TRBJ2-7|TRBD1|-|TRBV30
CAWNSPGTAYEQYF
TGTGCCTGGAACAGTCCCGGGACAGCCTACGAGCAGTACTTC
>TRBJ1-1|-|-|TRBV28
CASSLQVPEAFF
TGTGCCAGCAGTTTACAGGTACCTGAAGCTTTCTTT
>TRBJ1-1|-|-|TRBV2
CASSVWSGENTEAFF
TGTGCCAGCAGTGTTTGGTCGGGTGAGAACACTGAAGCTTTCTTT
>TRBJ1-5|TRBD1|-|TRBV4-3
CASSQGVRDRYNQPQHF
TGCGCCAGCAGCCAAGGAGTACGGGACAGGTATAATCAGCCCCAGCATTTT
>TRBJ2-7|TRBD1|-|TRBV29-1
CSVTGVWPYEQYF
TGCAGCGTTACAGGGGTTTGGCCCTACGAGCAGTACTTC
>TRBJ2-7|TRBD2|-|TRBV4-1
CASRKALAGAYEQYF
TGCGCCAGCAGAAAAGCACTAGCGGGGGCCTACGAGCAGTACTTC
>TRBJ1-5|TRBD1|-|TRBV4-2
CASSLDRGINQPQHF
TGTGCCAGCAGTCTCGACAGGGGGATCAATCAGCCCCAGCATTTT
>TRBJ1-5|-|-|TRBV21-1
CASGPGQPFHSNQPQHF
TGTGCCAGCGGCCCGGGACAGCCATTCCATAGCAATCAGCCCCAGCATTTT
>TRBJ1-1|-|-|TRBV9
CASSVGDRWNTEAFF
TGTGCCAGCAGCGTAGGAGACAGGTGGAACACTGAAGCTTTCTTT
>TRBJ1-1|TRBD1|-|TRBV15
CATSKGQGAEAFF
TGTGCCACCAGCAAGGGACAGGGGGCTGAAGCTTTCTTT
>TRBJ2-3|-|-|TRBV9
CASSVGERSTDTQYF
TGTGCCAGCAGCGTAGGAGAGCGGAGCACAGATACGCAGTATTTT
>TRBJ2-1|-|-|TRBV4-2
CASSQPGLGDNEQFF
TGTGCCAGCAGCCAACCGGGACTGGGGGACAATGAGCAGTTCTTC
>TRBJ2-1|TRBD2|once|TRBV9
CASSALAGGDNEQFF
TGTGCCAGCAGCGCCTTAGCGGGAGGGGACAATGAGCAGTTCTTC
>TRBJ2-7|TRBD2|-|TRBV7-6
CASSPALAGGSYEQYF
TGTGCCAGCAGCCCGGCCCTAGCGGGAGGCTCCTACGAGCAGTACTTC
>TRBJ2-1|TRBD2|-|TRBV9
CASSVAGGPYNEQFF
TGTGCCAGCAGCGTAGCGGGAGGCCCCTACAATGAGCAGTTCTTC
>TRBJ1-2|-|-|TRBV4-2
CASSQDLRTAYGYTF
TGTGCCAGCAGCCAAGATCTTCGGACAGCCTATGGCTACACCTTC
>TRBJ1-2|-|-|TRBV28
CASSLDSFNYGYTF
TGTGCCAGCAGCTTAGACAGCTTTAACTATGGCTACACCTTC
>TRBJ1-1|-|once|TRBV18
CASSPAGHTEAFF
TGTGCCAGCTCACCAGCAGGGCACACTGAAGCTTTCTTT
>TRBJ1-1|-|-|TRBV7-6
CASSFRKGGAATEAFF
TGTGCCAGCAGCTTTAGGAAAGGAGGGGCGGCAACTGAAGCTTTCTTT
>TRBJ1-2|-|-|TRBV25-1
CASSPGTLPYGYTF
TGTGCCAGCAGCCCCGGGACACTTCCCTATGGCTACACCTTC
>TRBJ1-1|TRBD1|once|TRBV27
CASSRQGSDTEAFF
TGTGCCAGCAGCCGACAGGGGTCGGACACTGAAGCTTTCTTT
>TRBJ1-1|-|-|TRBV2
CASDITRGETEAFF
TGTGCCAGCGATATTACCAGGGGCGAGACTGAAGCTTTCTTT
>TRBJ2-1|-|-|TRBV6-2/TRBV6-3
CASTPWGLRDNEQFF
TGTGCCAGCACCCCTTGGGGACTTCGAGACAATGAGCAGTTCTTC